This T cell receptor (beta chain) was obtained from a study of vaccination effects on CD4 cells after COVID-19. Study-wide results and caveats: Both infection-induced and vaccine-induced clones contracted markedly at late post-vaccination timepoints.

Using viral peptide pools, the ViraFEST assay grew out antigen-specific CD4+ T cells prior to sequencing. Subsequent to roughly 9 days of culture, CD4+ T cells were isolated. On day 3 and again on day 7, half the medium was replaced with IL-2 medium. The protocol was immunoSEQ multiplex PCR, while the TCRdb copy is restricted to in-frame clones and leaves out a portion. The repertoire holds some 79,000 clones, with about 70% as singletons. J was trimmed by 5 bases and V by 4 bases; bases with no gene match: 8. The CDR3 has 14 amino acids. CDR1 SGHRS and CDR2 YFSETQ come from the germline V gene. As regards this clone: The antigen is unknown.

This TCR came from a human donor who received a COVID-19 vaccine. The chain couples TRBV5-1 to TRBJ2-5, with 7 bases identical to TRBD1. The source was CD4+ T cells from PBMCs cultured with HCoV-229E spike peptides, collected before COVID-19 vaccination. The CDR3 is CASSLGTVLETQYF. DNA for the CDR3: TGCGCCAGCAGCCTCGGGACAGTGTTGGAGACCCAGTACTTC.